The 13 T cell receptor beta chains below come from one sample, sequenced in a study of blood T cell repertoires in COVID-19. Using immunoSEQ multiplex PCR, the repertoire was profiled, and TCRdb retains in-frame clones only, with some absent. The sample has over 200,000 clones; 90% are singletons. Sequencing was done on a sample of PBMCs or T cells enriched from blood (not recorded which). The receptor set was obtained from a man under 40 who had recovered from COVID-19.

This chain uses TRBV5-5 with TRBJ2-3, with 8 bases fitting TRBD2. V gave up 2 bases and J gave up 0 bases; unmatched junction bases: 8. The CDR3 has 17 residues. CDR1 and CDR2 from the germline V gene are SGHKS and YYEKEE (reference sequence). The CDR3 nucleotides are TGTGCCAGCAGCTTAGGCGGAACGGGAGGGAGCACAGATACGCAGTATTTT. Protein: CASSLGGTGGSTDTQYF.

This clone was seen a few times. The V and J genes are TRBV7-6 and TRBJ2-1; 9 bases match TRBD1. J was trimmed by 8 bases and V by 0 bases; bases with no gene match: 2. Germline values: CDR1 SGHVS, CDR2 FNYEAQ. The CDR3 runs 14 residues. This chain's CDR3 is CASSLAGTGYEQFF. The CDR3 coding sequence is TGTGCCAGCAGCTTAGCCGGGACAGGGTATGAGCAGTTCTTC. Based on the CDR3 plus reference TRBV7-6 and TRBJ2-1, the full variable domain is GAGVSQSPRYKVTKRGQDVALRCDPISGHVSLYWYRQALGQGPEFLTYFNYEAQQDKSGLPNDRFSAERPEGSISTLTIQRTEQRDSAMYRCASSLAGTGYEQFFGPGTRLTVL.

The chain has TRBV14 and TRBJ2-7, with TRBD2 as a possible D gene (5 bases). V lost 4 bases to trimming and J lost 2 bases, with 21 bases between them. This CDR3 contains 17 residues. Germline V gives CDR1 SGHDN, CDR2 FVKESK. The CDR3, as DNA: TGTGCCAGCAGCCTGGGAATGCTTCGCGGAGGTGCCTACGAGCAGTACTTC. Its translation: CASSLGMLRGGAYEQYF.

The chain has TRBV6-5 and TRBJ1-2, with TRBD1 matching 12 bases. Germline CDR1 MNHEY, CDR2 SVGAGI. J was trimmed by 7 bases and V by 6 bases; bases with no gene match: 3. CDR3 length equals 13 residues. The CDR3 sequence: CASSRDRGPGYTF. The CDR3 DNA is TGTGCCAGCAGCCGGGACAGGGGGCCTGGCTACACCTTC.

The chain couples TRBV6-2 or TRBV6-3 to TRBJ2-1, with 7 bases that match TRBD2. The CDR3 totals 18 residues. With V trimmed by 3 bases and J by 6 bases, 17 bases remained unmatched. CDR1 is MNHEY, CDR2 SVGEGT, per germline. This CDR3 reads CASSYIPVGLDPRNEQFF. The CDR3 DNA follows: TGTGCCAGCAGTTATATCCCCGTCGGACTAGATCCTCGCAATGAGCAGTTCTTC.

The V gene is TRBV7-2, the J gene TRBJ1-5, with TRBD1 matching 7 bases. This CDR3 has 15 residues. CDR1 SGHTA and CDR2 FQGNSA come from the germline V gene. V was pared by 5 bases and J by 0 bases, with 4 bases of the junction left unmatched. CDR3 nucleotide sequence: TGTGCCAGCAGCGCAAGACAGGGTAGCAATCAGCCCCAGCATTTT. Its protein product is CASSARQGSNQPQHF.

The chain recombines TRBV24-1 with TRBJ1-1; 7 bases line up with TRBD1. V dropped 6 bases and J dropped 6; count of bases not matched to a gene: 6. This CDR3 has 13 amino acids. The germline CDR1 and CDR2 sequences are KGHDR and SFDVKD. Here the CDR3 reads CATSRQGVAEAFF. CDR3 bases: TGTGCCACCAGTCGTCAGGGGGTGGCTGAAGCTTTCTTT.

The V gene is TRBV5-1, the J gene TRBJ2-7; TRBD1 agrees at 9 bases. CDR1 is SGHRS and CDR2 is YFSETQ in the germline V gene. V trimming: 3 bases; J trimming: 4 bases; junction bases outside the gene matches: 8. The CDR3 runs 15 residues. CDR3 coding DNA: TGCGCCAGCAGCTCCGGGACAGGGAAGGGATACGAGCAGTACTTC. Translated, it gives CASSSGTGKGYEQYF.

This clone showed up just a few times. This rearrangement joins TRBV3-1 (or the pseudogene TRBV3-2) to TRBJ2-7; 7 nucleotides line up with TRBD1. Per the germline V gene, CDR1 is LGHDT and CDR2 is YNNKEL (reference sequence). The CDR3 sequence is 14 residues long. V was clipped by 3 bases and J by 6 bases; unmatched bases: 8. The CDR3 protein is CASSHRDRVSEQYF. CDR3 sequence (DNA): TGTGCCAGCAGCCACAGAGACAGGGTGAGCGAGCAGTACTTC.

The chain is built from TRBV5-4 and TRBJ2-3; the D gene is possibly TRBD1 (5 bases). The CDR3 length is 15 residues. Trimming took 1 base from V and 3 from J, leaving 12 bases between them. From germline, CDR1 is SGHNT and CDR2 YYREEE (reference sequence). The chain's CDR3 is CASSLSGQGTDTQYF. The CDR3 DNA reads as TGTGCCAGCAGCTTGTCGGGTCAGGGAACAGATACGCAGTATTTT.

This clone was seen more than once but under ten times. DNA for the CDR3: TGCGCCAGCAGCCCTTCGACAGGGGGGCCCTACGAGCAGTACTTC. Protein sequence: CASSPSTGGPYEQYF. The rearrangement links TRBV4-3 to TRBJ2-7; TRBD1 agrees at 9 bases. This CDR3 region has 15 residues. With V trimmed by 4 bases and J by 2 bases, 6 bases remained unmatched. Per the germline V gene, CDR1 is LGHNA and CDR2 is YSLEER.

This sequence joins TRBV30 and TRBJ2-5; 10 bases line up with TRBD2. The CDR3 is 16 amino acids. CDR1 and CDR2 (germline): GTSNPN, SVGIG (reference sequence). Unmatched junction bases numbered 9, after V lost 3 bases and J lost 2 bases. The CDR3 region has the DNA TGTGCCTGGAGCCGGCGACTAGCGGGTCAGCAAGAGACCCAGTACTTC. It specifies CAWSRRLAGQQETQYF.

This sequence joins TRBV6-5 and TRBJ1-6; the D gene is possibly TRBD1 (6 bases). In germline, CDR1 is MNHEY, CDR2 SVGAGI. The CDR3 is 14 residues long. V dropped 7 bases and J dropped 9 bases, with 16 bases sitting between them. The CDR3 reads CASTPDRIGSPLHF. The DNA for the CDR3 is TGTGCCAGCACCCCTGACAGGATAGGTTCACCCCTCCACTTT.